The entry below describes one T cell receptor beta chain. What it binds is not known. These data belong to a study of OX40 agonist ivuxolimab in advanced cancers. Across the study: Each dose-escalation patient presented with hepatocellular carcinoma, melanoma, renal cell or head and neck cancer. Whole-study results and caveats: Low normalized clonal expansion also occurred in some nonresponding patients.

TCRdb's copy holds only in-frame clones and misses some; the assay was immunoSEQ multiplex PCR. The table lists about 54,000 clones, approximately 90% of them singletons, with over 7.5% in the top ten. The sample in question was CD4+ or CD8+ T cells sorted from blood, obtained in a trial of the OX40 agonist ivuxolimab. The clonotype was recovered from an adult with an advanced solid tumor such as melanoma, head and neck, liver or kidney cancer.

The DNA of the CDR3 is TGTGCCAGCAGTTACGGGAGGGCTAACTATGGCTACACCTTC. Its protein product is CASSYGRANYGYTF. The rearrangement joins TRBV6-5 to TRBJ1-2, with D unresolved. V gave up 2 bases and J gave up 0 bases, with 7 bases separating them. CDR3 length equals 14 residues. From germline, CDR1 is MNHEY and CDR2 SVGAGI.